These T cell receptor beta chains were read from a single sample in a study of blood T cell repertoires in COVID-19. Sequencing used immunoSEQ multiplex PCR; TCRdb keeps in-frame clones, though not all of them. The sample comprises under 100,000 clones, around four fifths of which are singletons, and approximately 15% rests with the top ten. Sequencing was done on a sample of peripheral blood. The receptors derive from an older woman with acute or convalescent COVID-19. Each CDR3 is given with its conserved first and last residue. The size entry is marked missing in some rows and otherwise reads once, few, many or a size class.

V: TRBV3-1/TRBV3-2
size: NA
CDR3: CASSLGTENTEAFF

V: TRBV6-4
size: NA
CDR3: CASSDEGLAGGMNEQFF

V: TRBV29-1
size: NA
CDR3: CSVEGWVGAHTEAFF

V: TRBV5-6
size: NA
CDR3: CASSLGQGEAVGYTF

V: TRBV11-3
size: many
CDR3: CASSYDQGYGYTF

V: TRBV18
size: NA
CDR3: CASSPAVGTNANTIYF

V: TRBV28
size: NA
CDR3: CASSQGGIGSNYGYTF

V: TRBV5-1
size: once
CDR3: CASSGGGGGQRLNYGYTF

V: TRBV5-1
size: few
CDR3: CASSSGQVYGYTF

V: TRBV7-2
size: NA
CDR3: CASSLAGAVPNYGYTF

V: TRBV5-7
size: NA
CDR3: CASSGRTGLGYTF

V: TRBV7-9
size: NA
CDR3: CASSPHRGPMNTEAFF

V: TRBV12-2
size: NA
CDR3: CAPQGNHSNQPQHF

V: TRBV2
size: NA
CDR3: CASSRQELGETQYF

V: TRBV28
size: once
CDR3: CASSSPTGREQYF

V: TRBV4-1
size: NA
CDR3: CASSGQQGNWEEGYTF

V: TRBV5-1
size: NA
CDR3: CASSPGGSRTNEQFF

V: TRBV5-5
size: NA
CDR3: CASSTQLFSGNTIYF

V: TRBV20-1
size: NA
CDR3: CGAEGRTEAFF

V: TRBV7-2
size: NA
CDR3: CASSLMSSTPNTEAFF

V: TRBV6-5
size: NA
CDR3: CASSYFRGGGTEAFF

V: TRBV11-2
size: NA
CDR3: CASSFHRGTGNTIYF

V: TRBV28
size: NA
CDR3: CASSGLWDTQYF

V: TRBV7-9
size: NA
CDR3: CATRGDSGMNTEAFF

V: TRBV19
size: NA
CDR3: CASSGGTAYNSPLHF

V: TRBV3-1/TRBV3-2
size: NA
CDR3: CASSQRQGSYNEQFF

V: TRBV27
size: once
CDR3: CASRKRSGGAPYEQYF

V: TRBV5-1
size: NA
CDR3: CASSLPSDEQYF

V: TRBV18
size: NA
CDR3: CASSPWTSGGADTQYF

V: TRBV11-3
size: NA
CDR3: CASSPRTGAKNIQYF

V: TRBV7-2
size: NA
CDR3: CASSLGLHSGNTIYF

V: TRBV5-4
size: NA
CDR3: CASSLAGSYSYEQYF

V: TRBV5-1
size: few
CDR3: CASSLALYQETQYF

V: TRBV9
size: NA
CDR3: CASSERGDRLSNQPQHF

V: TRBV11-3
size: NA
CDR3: CASSLTPGDGYTF

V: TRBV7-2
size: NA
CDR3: CASSWAGGTSSYEQYF

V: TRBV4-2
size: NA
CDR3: CASSQVRGQGGTQYF

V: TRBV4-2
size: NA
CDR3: CASSQSIGGSPTYEQYF

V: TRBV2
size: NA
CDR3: CASRLTGGTEAFF

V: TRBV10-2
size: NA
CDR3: CASSVLTSRRSGEQFF

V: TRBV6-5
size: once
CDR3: CASTPGQGNSPLHF

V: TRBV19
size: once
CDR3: CASSVVDYGYTF

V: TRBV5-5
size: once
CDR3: CASSPIQGSYNSPLHF

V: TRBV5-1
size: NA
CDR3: CASRPLGLASHEQYF